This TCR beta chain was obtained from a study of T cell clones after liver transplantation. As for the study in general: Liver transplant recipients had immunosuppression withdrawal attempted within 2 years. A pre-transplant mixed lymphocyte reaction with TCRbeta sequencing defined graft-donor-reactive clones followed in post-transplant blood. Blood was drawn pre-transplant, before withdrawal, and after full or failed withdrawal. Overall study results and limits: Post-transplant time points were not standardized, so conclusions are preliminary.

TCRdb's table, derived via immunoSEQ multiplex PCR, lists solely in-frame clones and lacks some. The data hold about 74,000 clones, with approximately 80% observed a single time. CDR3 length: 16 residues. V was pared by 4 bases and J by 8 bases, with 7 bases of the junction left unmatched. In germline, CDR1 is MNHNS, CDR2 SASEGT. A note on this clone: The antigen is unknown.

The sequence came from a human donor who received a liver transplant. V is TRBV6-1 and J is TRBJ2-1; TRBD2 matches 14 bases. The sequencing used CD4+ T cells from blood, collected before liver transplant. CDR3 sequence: CASSARLAGGPDEQFF. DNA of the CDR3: TGTGCCAGCAGTGCCCGACTAGCGGGAGGGCCCGATGAGCAGTTCTTC.